The 26 T cell receptor beta chains given below trace back to one sample, sequenced in a study of blood T cell repertoires in COVID-19. Only in-frame clones appear in the TCRdb table, and some are missing; sequencing was by immunoSEQ multiplex PCR. The repertoire holds more than 150,000 clones, about four fifths seen once, with 10% to 15% in the top ten. The sequencing sample was made of peripheral blood. The receptors shown here come from a woman aged 80 or older with COVID-19, enrolled during active disease.

This chain links TRBV19 with TRBJ1-5; D gene uncertain. V lost 10 bases and J lost 2, with 9 bases in between. Germline values: CDR1 LNHDA, CDR2 SQIVND (reference sequence). The CDR3 spans 12 residues. CDR3 sequence: CATKGGNQPQHF. The CDR3 bases are TGTGCCACTAAGGGAGGCAATCAGCCCCAGCATTTT.

This chain's CDR3 is CASSLPGADEQFF. CDR3 DNA: TGTGCCAGCAGTTTACCGGGTGCAGATGAGCAGTTCTTC. This sequence joins TRBV12-3 or TRBV12-4 and TRBJ2-1; D remains unclear. The CDR3 length is 13 residues. Trimming shortened V by 2 bases and J by 8 bases, and 10 bases separated the two germline ends.

Comment on this clone: Within the sample, other DNA sequences also encode this same CDR3. The V gene is TRBV2, the J gene TRBJ1-4; TRBD1 might be the D (5 bases). The CDR3 covers 15 residues. Germline CDR1 reads SNHLY; CDR2 reads FYNNEI. Between the trimmed V and J ends, which lost 3 bases and 0 bases, there was a span of 8 bases. In DNA form, the CDR3 reads TGTGCCAGCAGTGACAGGGCCGCAACTAATGAAAAACTGTTTTTT. Protein product: CASSDRAATNEKLFF. Based on the CDR3 plus reference TRBV2 and TRBJ1-4, the full variable domain is EPEVTQTPSHQVTQMGQEVILRCVPISNHLYFYWYRQILGQKVEFLVSFYNNEISEKSEIFDDQFSVERPDGSNFTLKIRSTKLEDSAMYFCASSDRAATNEKLFFGSGTQLSVL.

As to this clone: This probably arose from a read error, given a far larger clone one base away. The V and J genes are TRBV11-3 and TRBJ1-1; D unresolved. The ends were cut back, 2 bases at V and 1 base at J, with 5 bases in the middle. The CDR3 has 13 residues. CDR1 SGHNT and CDR2 YENEEA come from the germline V gene. This chain's CDR3 is CASSLYRNTEAFF. The CDR3 nucleotides are TGTGCCAGCAGCTTATACAGGAACACTGAAGCTTTCTTT. Full variable domain (missing parts from reference TRBV11-3 and TRBJ1-1): EAGVVQSPRYKIIEKKQPVAFWCNPISGHNTLYWYLQNLGQGPELLIRYENEEAVDDSQLPKDRFSAERLKGVDSTLKIQPAELGDSAVYLCASSLYRNTEAFFGQGTRLTVV.

The rearrangement joins TRBV18 to TRBJ1-1; maybe TRBD1 (6 bases). The V end lost 4 bases, the J end lost 1 base, and 19 bases lay between the germline ends. The length of the CDR3 is 17 residues. CDR1 is KGHSH and CDR2 is LQKENI in the germline V gene. CDR3 loop: CASSLQNRAPENTEAFF. The DNA of the CDR3 is TGTGCCAGCTCACTACAGAACAGGGCCCCGGAGAACACTGAAGCTTTCTTT.

The chain links TRBV6-2 or TRBV6-3 to TRBJ2-1; unclear D gene. Germline values: CDR1 MNHEY, CDR2 SVGEGT. V lost 2 bases to trimming and J lost 4 bases, with 6 bases between them. This CDR3 region has 13 residues. CDR3 DNA sequence: TGTGCCAGCAGTTACAGTCGGTACAATGAGCAGTTCTTC. Residues: CASSYSRYNEQFF.

The chain has TRBV3-1 (or the pseudogene TRBV3-2) and TRBJ1-4, with 8 positions matching TRBD1. Germline CDR1 LGHDT, CDR2 YNNKEL (reference sequence). CDR3 length: 14 residues. The V gene end was trimmed by 2 bases and the J gene end by 5 bases; junction bases not matched to a gene: 1. CDR3 coding DNA: TGTGCCAGCAGCCAAACAGGGGGGAATGAAAAACTGTTTTTT. Residues: CASSQTGGNEKLFF.

J is TRBJ2-7 and V is TRBV10-2; the match to TRBD2 covers 7 bases. In germline, CDR1 is WSHSY, CDR2 SAAADI. This CDR3 is 15 amino acids long. V shed 2 bases and J 2 bases; nucleotides not matched to a gene: 6. The CDR3 is CASSEAGTKTYEQYF. The CDR3 coding sequence is TGCGCCAGCAGTGAGGCAGGGACTAAAACCTACGAGCAGTACTTC.

This clone has just a few counts. V usage is TRBV18 and J usage is TRBJ1-2, with 7 bases identical to TRBD1. Germline CDR1 KGHSH, CDR2 LQKENI. The CDR3 has 13 amino acids. V was pared by 3 bases and J by 4 bases, with 2 bases of the junction left unmatched. The CDR3: CASSPAGGYGYTF. CDR3 DNA sequence: TGTGCCAGCTCACCTGCAGGGGGCTATGGCTACACCTTC. Drawing the rest from reference TRBV18 and TRBJ1-2, the complete variable domain is NAGVMQNPRHLVRRRGQEARLRCSPMKGHSHVYWYRQLPEEGLKFMVYLQKENIIDESGMPKERFSAEFPKEGPSILRIQQVVRGDSAAYFCASSPAGGYGYTFGSGTRLTVV.

The chain couples TRBV19 to TRBJ2-7; TRBD1 aligns across 10 bases. CDR1 is LNHDA, CDR2 SQIVND, per germline (reference sequence). The CDR3 is 13 residues long. V was pared by 6 bases and J by 6 bases, with 5 bases of the junction left unmatched. The CDR3 loop is CASSEGQGSEQYF. DNA for the CDR3: TGTGCCAGTAGCGAGGGACAGGGGAGCGAGCAGTACTTC. Supplemented by reference TRBV19 and TRBJ2-7, the full variable domain reads DGGITQSPKYLFRKEGQNVTLSCEQNLNHDAMYWYRQDPGQGLRLIYYSQIVNDFQKGDIAEGYSVSREKKESFPLTVTSAQKNPTAFYLCASSEGQGSEQYFGPGTRLTVT.

This clone occurred many times. The gene calls are TRBV18 and TRBJ1-5, with no clear D. CDR1 and CDR2 from the germline V gene are KGHSH and LQKENI. The CDR3 has 13 amino acids. V lost 1 base and J lost 7, with 8 bases in between. The CDR3 nucleotides are TGTGCCAGCTCACCACTCCGCCGGCAGCCCCAGCATTTT. Protein sequence: CASSPLRRQPQHF.

V and J are TRBV3-1 (or the pseudogene TRBV3-2) and TRBJ1-2, with D uncertain. Germline lookup yields CDR1 LGHDT and CDR2 YNNKEL (reference sequence). The CDR3 length is 14 residues. The V end lost 3 bases, the J end lost 2 bases, and 10 bases lay between the germline ends. CDR3 region: CASSQNDWNYGYTF. In nucleotides, the CDR3 is TGTGCCAGCAGCCAGAACGACTGGAACTATGGCTACACCTTC.

This sequence joins TRBV7-6 and TRBJ1-1, with 8 bases lining up with TRBD1. CDR1 is SGHVS, CDR2 FNYEAQ, per germline. The CDR3 contains 15 residues. J lost 1 base, V lost 1 base, and 2 bases had no gene match. The CDR3 coding sequence is TGTGCCAGCAGCTTAGAGGGGACAGGGAACACTGAAGCTTTCTTT. Its translation: CASSLEGTGNTEAFF.

This chain uses TRBV28 with TRBJ2-7, with TRBD2 identical over 10 bases. Trimming removed 10 bases from V and 5 bases from J; junction bases left unmatched: 11. The CDR3 loop spans 14 amino acids. Germline CDR1 MDHEN, CDR2 SYDVKM. The DNA for the CDR3 is TGTGCCACCGCGAGAGCGGGAGGGGAAAACGAGCAGTACTTC. It encodes CATARAGGENEQYF.

This sequence joins TRBV2 and TRBJ2-1; maybe TRBD2 (6 bases). Trimming removed 2 bases from V and 4 bases from J, with 15 bases in between. The CDR3 sequence is 16 residues long. CDR1 and CDR2 from the germline V gene are SNHLY and FYNNEI. The CDR3 sequence: CASSEWGTGRYNEQFF. Here the CDR3 DNA reads TGTGCCAGCAGTGAATGGGGGACTGGTAGGTACAATGAGCAGTTCTTC.

The chain has TRBV18 and TRBJ2-5, with 8 bases aligning to TRBD2. Germline CDR1 is KGHSH and CDR2 is LQKENI. CDR3 length: 16 residues. The V and J ends lost 4 bases and 1 base, in that order; junction bases with no gene match: 8. CDR3 protein: CASSLLAASVQETQYF. The CDR3, as DNA: TGTGCCAGCTCACTACTAGCGGCGTCGGTCCAAGAGACCCAGTACTTC.

In its sample, this clone was seen once. This chain connects TRBV23-1 to TRBJ1-1; maybe TRBD1 (5 bases). TRBV23-1 is sorted into the ORF group, with uncertain function. CDR3 size: 16 residues. Trimming stripped 6 bases from V and 4 bases from J, with 21 bases between. In DNA form, the CDR3 reads TGCGCCAGCAGCCCTCTTAATACAGGAAGGGGCACTGAAGCTTTCTTT. Amino acid sequence: CASSPLNTGRGTEAFF.

The CDR3 DNA sequence: TGTGCCAGCAGCTCGGGTCTTGCTAATGAAAAACTGTTTTTT. This codes for CASSSGLANEKLFF. The J gene is TRBJ1-4, the V gene TRBV7-2, with unresolved D. The germline V gene has CDR1 SGHTA and CDR2 FQGNSA. The V end was cut by 4 bases, the J end by 3 bases, with 9 bases between. This CDR3 is 14 amino acids long.

V usage is TRBV2 and J usage is TRBJ2-2; TRBD1 matches 9 bases. Germline values: CDR1 SNHLY, CDR2 FYNNEI. V shed 7 bases and J 1 base; nucleotides not matched to a gene: 4. The CDR3 is made up of 15 amino acids. CDR3 amino acids: CASTGDRVNTGELFF. Written as DNA, the CDR3 is TGTGCCAGCACGGGGGACAGGGTGAACACCGGGGAGCTGTTTTTT.

DNA of the CDR3: TGCGCCAGCAGCTTGGGTGTAGGTAATAGGACTCTAACAGGGATGCATAGCAATCAGCCCCAGCATTTT. This translates into CASSLGVGNRTLTGMHSNQPQHF. J is TRBJ1-5 and V is TRBV5-1; tentatively, D is TRBD1 (6 bases). V lost 0 bases, J lost 0 bases, and 31 bases lay in between. Germline V gene data show CDR1 as SGHRS and CDR2 as YFSETQ. There are 23 residues in the CDR3.

The chain is built from TRBV7-6 and TRBJ2-1, with TRBD2 identical over 11 bases. The germline V gene encodes CDR1 SGHVS and CDR2 FNYEAQ. CDR3 length: 16 amino acids. V was pared by 1 base and J by 6 bases, with 5 bases of the junction left unmatched. The CDR3 reads CASSLGSGGAFNEQFF. For the CDR3, the DNA is TGTGCCAGCAGCTTAGGTAGCGGGGGGGCGTTCAATGAGCAGTTCTTC. The whole variable domain, remainder taken from reference TRBV7-6 and TRBJ2-1, is GAGVSQSPRYKVTKRGQDVALRCDPISGHVSLYWYRQALGQGPEFLTYFNYEAQQDKSGLPNDRFSAERPEGSISTLTIQRTEQRDSAMYRCASSLGSGGAFNEQFFGPGTRLTVL.

At least ten counts were recorded for this clone. The chain combines TRBV6-5 with TRBJ1-1; D unclear. Germline CDR1 MNHEY, CDR2 SVGAGI. V lost 4 bases and J 0 bases, leaving 3 bases between the germline ends. The CDR3 consists of 12 residues. This chain's CDR3 is CASSSMNTEAFF. CDR3 nucleotides: TGTGCCAGCAGTTCTATGAACACTGAAGCTTTCTTT.

The chain links TRBV6-5 to TRBJ1-6, with D possibly matching TRBD1 (6 bases). V was trimmed by 1 base and J by 2 bases, leaving 6 bases between them. Per the germline V gene, CDR1 is MNHEY and CDR2 is SVGAGI. The CDR3 has 15 residues. The CDR3 region is CASSYWGPYNSPLHF. The CDR3 DNA sequence: TGTGCCAGCAGTTACTGGGGGCCCTATAATTCACCCCTCCACTTT.

V usage is TRBV15 and J usage is TRBJ2-1, with a tentative D call TRBD2 (6 bases). Germline-derived CDR1 and CDR2 are LNHNV and YYDKDF (reference sequence). This CDR3 is 15 amino acids long. V lost 1 base and J lost 8, with 15 bases in between. CDR3 in DNA: TGTGCCACCAGCAGAGTAAAGACTAGTATTCATGAGCAGTTCTTC. Its translation: CATSRVKTSIHEQFF.

V usage is TRBV19 and J usage is TRBJ2-4; TRBD2 aligns across 9 bases. The CDR3 contains 19 residues. Germline CDR1 and CDR2: LNHDA and SQIVND (reference sequence). V shed 1 base, J shed 6 bases, and the junction held 16 bases outside the gene matches. The CDR3 spells CASSIGSGRRITRGNIQYF. The CDR3 region has the DNA TGTGCCAGTAGTATAGGTAGCGGGAGAAGGATCACAAGGGGAAACATTCAGTACTTC.

This CDR3 reads CASSLTPGTGSVGYTF. The CDR3 DNA reads as TGTGCCAGCAGCCTCACCCCCGGGACAGGGAGTGTCGGCTACACCTTC. V and J are TRBV14 and TRBJ1-2; 9 bases align to TRBD1. Germline V gives CDR1 SGHDN, CDR2 FVKESK. The trim removed 4 bases at V and 8 bases at J, leaving 14 bases unmatched. The CDR3 extends over 16 amino acids.